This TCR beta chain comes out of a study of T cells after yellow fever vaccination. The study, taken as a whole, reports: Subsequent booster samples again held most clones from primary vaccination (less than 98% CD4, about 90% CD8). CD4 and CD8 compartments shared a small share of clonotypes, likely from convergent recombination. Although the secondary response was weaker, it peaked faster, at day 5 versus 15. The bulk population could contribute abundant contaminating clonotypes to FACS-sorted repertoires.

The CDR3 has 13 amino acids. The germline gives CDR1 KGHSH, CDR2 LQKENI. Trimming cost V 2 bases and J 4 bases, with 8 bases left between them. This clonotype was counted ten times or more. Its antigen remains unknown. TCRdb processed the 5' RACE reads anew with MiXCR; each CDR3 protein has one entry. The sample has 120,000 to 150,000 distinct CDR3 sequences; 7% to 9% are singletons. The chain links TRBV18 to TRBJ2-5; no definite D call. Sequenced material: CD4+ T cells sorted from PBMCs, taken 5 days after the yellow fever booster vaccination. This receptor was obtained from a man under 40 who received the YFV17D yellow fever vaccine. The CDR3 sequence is CASSPSQAETQYF. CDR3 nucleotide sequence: TGTGCCAGCTCACCAAGCCAGGCAGAGACCCAGTACTTC.